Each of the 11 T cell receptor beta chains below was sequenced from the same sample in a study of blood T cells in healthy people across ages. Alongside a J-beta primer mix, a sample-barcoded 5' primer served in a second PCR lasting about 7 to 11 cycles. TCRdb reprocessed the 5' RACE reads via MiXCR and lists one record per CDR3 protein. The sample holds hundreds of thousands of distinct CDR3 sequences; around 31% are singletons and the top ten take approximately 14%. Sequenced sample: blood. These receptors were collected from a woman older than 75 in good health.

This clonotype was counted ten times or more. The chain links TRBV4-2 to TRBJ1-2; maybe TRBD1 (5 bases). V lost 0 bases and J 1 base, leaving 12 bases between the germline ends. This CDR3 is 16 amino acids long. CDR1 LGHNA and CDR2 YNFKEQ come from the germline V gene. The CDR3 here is CASSQEQGRVNYGYTF. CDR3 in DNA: TGTGCCAGCAGCCAAGAGCAGGGACGAGTTAACTATGGCTACACCTTC.

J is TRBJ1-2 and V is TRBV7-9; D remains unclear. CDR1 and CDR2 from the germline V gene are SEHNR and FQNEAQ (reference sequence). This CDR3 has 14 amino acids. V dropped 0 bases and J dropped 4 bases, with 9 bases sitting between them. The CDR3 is CASSLAPDFYGYTF. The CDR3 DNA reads TGTGCCAGCAGCTTAGCCCCGGACTTCTATGGCTACACCTTC.

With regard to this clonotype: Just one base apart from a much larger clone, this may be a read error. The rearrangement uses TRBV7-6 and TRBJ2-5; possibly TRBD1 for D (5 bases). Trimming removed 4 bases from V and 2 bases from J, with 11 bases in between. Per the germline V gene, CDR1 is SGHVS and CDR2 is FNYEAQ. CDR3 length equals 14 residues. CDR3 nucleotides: TGTGCCAGCAGCTCCTCGTCAGGGCAAGAGACCCAGTACTTC. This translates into CASSSSSGQETQYF.

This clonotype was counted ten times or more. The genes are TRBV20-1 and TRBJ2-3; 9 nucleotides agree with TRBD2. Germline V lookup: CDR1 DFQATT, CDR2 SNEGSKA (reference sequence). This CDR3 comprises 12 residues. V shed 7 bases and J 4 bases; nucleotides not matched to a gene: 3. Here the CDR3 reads CSGGGGADTQYF. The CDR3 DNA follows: TGCAGTGGAGGCGGGGGGGCAGATACGCAGTATTTT.

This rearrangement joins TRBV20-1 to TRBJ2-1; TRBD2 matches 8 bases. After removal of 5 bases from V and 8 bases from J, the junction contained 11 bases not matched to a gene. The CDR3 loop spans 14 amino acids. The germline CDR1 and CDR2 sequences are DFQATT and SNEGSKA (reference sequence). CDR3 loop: CSARSGGQPYEQFF. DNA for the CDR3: TGCAGTGCTCGGAGCGGGGGCCAGCCCTATGAGCAGTTCTTC.

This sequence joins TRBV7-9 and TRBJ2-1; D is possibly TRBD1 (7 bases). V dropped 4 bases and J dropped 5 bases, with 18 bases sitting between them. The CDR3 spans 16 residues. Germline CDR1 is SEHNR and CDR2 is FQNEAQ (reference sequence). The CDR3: CASSSGPGGLDNEQFF. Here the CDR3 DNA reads TGTGCCAGCAGCTCAGGACCAGGGGGGCTGGACAATGAGCAGTTCTTC. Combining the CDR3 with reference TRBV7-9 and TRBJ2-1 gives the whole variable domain DTGVSQNPRHKITKRGQNVTFRCDPISEHNRLYWYRQTLGQGPEFLTYFQNEAQLEKSRLLSDRFSAERPKGSFSTLEIQRTEQGDSAMYLCASSSGPGGLDNEQFFGPGTRLTVL.

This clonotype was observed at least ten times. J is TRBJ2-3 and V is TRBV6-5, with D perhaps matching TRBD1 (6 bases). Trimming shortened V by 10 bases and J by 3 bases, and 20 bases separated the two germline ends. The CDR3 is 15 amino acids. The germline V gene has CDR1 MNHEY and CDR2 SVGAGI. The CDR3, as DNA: TGTGCCACCACCCAGGGGTTACCCCGGACAGATACGCAGTATTTT. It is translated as CATTQGLPRTDTQYF.

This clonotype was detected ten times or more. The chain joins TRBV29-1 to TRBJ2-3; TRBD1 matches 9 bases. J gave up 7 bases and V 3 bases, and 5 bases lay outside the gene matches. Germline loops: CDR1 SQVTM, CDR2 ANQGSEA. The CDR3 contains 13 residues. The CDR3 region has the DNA TGCAGCGTTGAGGGACAGGGTCCTTATACGCAGTATTTT. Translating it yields CSVEGQGPYTQYF.

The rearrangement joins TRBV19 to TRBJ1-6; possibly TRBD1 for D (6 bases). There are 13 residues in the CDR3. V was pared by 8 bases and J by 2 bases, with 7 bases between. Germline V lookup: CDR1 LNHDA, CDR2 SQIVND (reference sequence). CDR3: CASRTAYNSPLHF. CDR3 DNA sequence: TGTGCCAGTCGGACAGCCTATAATTCACCCCTCCACTTT.

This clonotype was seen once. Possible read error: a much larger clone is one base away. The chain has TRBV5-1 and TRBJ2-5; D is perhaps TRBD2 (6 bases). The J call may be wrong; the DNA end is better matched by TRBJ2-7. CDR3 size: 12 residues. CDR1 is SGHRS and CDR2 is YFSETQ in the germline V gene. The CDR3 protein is CAGSFGGDEQYF. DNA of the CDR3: TGCGCCGGCAGCTTCGGAGGGGACGAGCAGTACTTC.

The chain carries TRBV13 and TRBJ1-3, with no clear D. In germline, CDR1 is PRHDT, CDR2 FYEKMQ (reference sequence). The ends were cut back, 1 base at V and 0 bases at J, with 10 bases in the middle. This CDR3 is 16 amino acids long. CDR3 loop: CASSLDEGNSGNTIYF. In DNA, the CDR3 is TGTGCCAGCAGCTTAGACGAGGGCAACTCTGGAAACACCATATATTTT.